What follows is one T cell receptor (beta chain) and its context. Antigen: not known. Sequencing of the DNA from cultured CD4+ T cells was carried out with the Oncomine TCR Beta short-read assay. TCRdb reprocessed the PCR reads with MiXCR, giving one entry per CDR3 protein. Of some 14,000 distinct CDR3 sequences in the sample, roughly 74% were seen once. Treatment reported: roughly 10-day PBMC culture with coronavirus spike peptide pools or control peptides (ViraFEST assay). Germline loops: CDR1 DFQATT, CDR2 SNEGSKA (reference sequence). Trimming pared 6 bases from V and 1 base from J, leaving 13 bases between. The CDR3 loop spans 14 amino acids. The entry originates in a study of vaccination and CD4 T cells after COVID-19.

V is TRBV20-1 and J is TRBJ1-5; D remains ambiguous. The TCR was taken from a human donor who had recovered from COVID-19. The specimen was CD4+ T cells from blood, cultured in vitro. CDR3 DNA: TGCAGTGCGCCCGGGCCCAGCAGCAATCAGCCCCAGCATTTT. The encoded protein is CSAPGPSSNQPQHF.